This T cell receptor beta chain was sequenced during a study of blood T cell repertoires in COVID-19. Assay used: immunoSEQ multiplex PCR; TCRdb lists only in-frame clones, some missing. The sample includes over 250,000 clones, 80% to 90% seen only once; the top ten take roughly 9.6%. The CDR3 sequence is 13 residues long. Looked up from germline, CDR1 is SGHRS and CDR2 is YFSETQ. V lost 2 bases and J 6 bases, leaving 10 bases between the germline ends. This clonotype was sampled from a woman in her 70s with acute or convalescent COVID-19. J is TRBJ2-3 and V is TRBV5-1, with D possibly being TRBD2 (5 bases). Input material: peripheral blood. The CDR3 nucleotides are TGCGCCAGCAGCTTAAAGAGGGCGGATACGCAGTATTTT. It is translated as CASSLKRADTQYF.